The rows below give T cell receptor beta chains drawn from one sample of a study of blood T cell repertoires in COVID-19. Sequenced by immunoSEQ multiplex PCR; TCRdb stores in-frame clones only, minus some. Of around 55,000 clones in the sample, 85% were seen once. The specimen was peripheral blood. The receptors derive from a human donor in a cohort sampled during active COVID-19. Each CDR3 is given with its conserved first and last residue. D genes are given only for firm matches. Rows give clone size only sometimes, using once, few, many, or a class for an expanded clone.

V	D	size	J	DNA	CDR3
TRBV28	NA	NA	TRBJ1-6	TGTGCCAGCAGTTTATTGGGCTCAGGGTTAGCAGTTTCACCCCTCCACTTT	CASSLLGSGLAVSPLHF
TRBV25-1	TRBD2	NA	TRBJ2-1	TGTGCCAGCAGTTTGAGGACTAGCGGTGCCTACAATGAGCAGTTCTTC	CASSLRTSGAYNEQFF
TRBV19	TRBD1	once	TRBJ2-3	TGTGCCAGTAGTCCCCGCGGGACAGGAGGACCCACAGATACGCAGTATTTT	CASSPRGTGGPTDTQYF
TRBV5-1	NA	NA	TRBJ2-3	TGCGCCAGCAGCTTGGGACAGGCGGGAGATACGCAGTATTTT	CASSLGQAGDTQYF
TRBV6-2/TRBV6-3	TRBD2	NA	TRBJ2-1	TGTGCCAGCAGCTTACTAGCGGGAGCTTACAATGAGCAGTTCTTC	CASSLLAGAYNEQFF
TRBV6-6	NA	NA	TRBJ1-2	TGTGCCAGCAGTTACCCCGACAGAGTTAACTATGGCTACACCTTC	CASSYPDRVNYGYTF
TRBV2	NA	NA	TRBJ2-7	TGTGCCAGCGTCGGTCAGGGCTCCTACGAGCAGTACTTC	CASVGQGSYEQYF
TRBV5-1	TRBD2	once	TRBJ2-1	TGCGCCAGCAGCGGAAATAGCGGGAGGGCCTACAATGAGCAGTTCTTC	CASSGNSGRAYNEQFF
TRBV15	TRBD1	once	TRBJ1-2	TGTGCCACCAGCCCGGACAGGGGGTATGGCTACACCTTC	CATSPDRGYGYTF
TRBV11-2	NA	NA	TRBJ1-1	TGTGCCAGCAGCTTAGATCCGGGTACTATGAGAGCTTTCTTT	CASSLDPGTMRAFF
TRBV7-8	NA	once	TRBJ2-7	TGTGCCAGCAGCTTAGTGGGACTGAACTACGAGCAGTACTTC	CASSLVGLNYEQYF
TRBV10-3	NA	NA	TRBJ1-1	TGTGCCATCAGTGAACGCAGGGTCGCGCTAGGCACTGAAGCTTTCTTT	CAISERRVALGTEAFF
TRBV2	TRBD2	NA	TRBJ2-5	TGTGCCAGCAGTGACCGAAGCGGGAGGGGGGAGACCCAGTACTTC	CASSDRSGRGETQYF
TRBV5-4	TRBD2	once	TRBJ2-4	TGTGCCAGCAGCAAAAGCGGGATTACTGGCAAAAACATTCAGTACTTC	CASSKSGITGKNIQYF
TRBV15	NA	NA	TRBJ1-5	TGTGCCACCAGCATTTCGAGACAGGGCAATCAGCCCCAGCATTTT	CATSISRQGNQPQHF
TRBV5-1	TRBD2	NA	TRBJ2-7	TGCGCCAGCAGCTTTGGAAGCGGGGACTACGAGCAGTACTTC	CASSFGSGDYEQYF
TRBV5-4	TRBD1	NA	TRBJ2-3	TGTGCCAGCAGCTTGGCCGGGACAGGGGTCACAGATACGCAGTATTTT	CASSLAGTGVTDTQYF
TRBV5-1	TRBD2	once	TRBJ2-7	TGCGCCAGCAGCCAGGGACTAGCGGGGAGCTCCTACGAGCAGTACTTC	CASSQGLAGSSYEQYF
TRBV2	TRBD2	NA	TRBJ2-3	TGTGCCAGCAGTGAATCCCCCGGACTAGCGGGAGTTAGCACAGATACGCAGTATTTT	CASSESPGLAGVSTDTQYF